These 11 T cell receptor beta chains came from one sample sequenced in a study of cytomegalovirus exposure and HLA in healthy donors (dated 2017 in TCRdb). The method behind the library was the immunoSEQ multiplex PCR assay. For the multiplex PCR, a mixture combining 60 forward primers for TCR Vbeta segments and 13 reverse primers for TCR Jbeta segments was used. The immuneACCESS repertoire file appears here via TCRdb, limited to in-frame rearrangements. These files lack a portion of the clones; in checked studies, under half of the deficit traces to unresolved V genes, and the cause of the others is not known. For this sample there are approximately 110,000 clones; around 77% appear just once. The ten top clones hold less than 5.5% of the sample. The sample was PBMCs. These receptors were taken from a woman younger than 45 in good health and CMV-seropositive.

The J gene is TRBJ2-1, the V gene TRBV7-9; no clear D. The CDR3 consists of 15 residues. V gave up 5 bases and J gave up 2 bases, with 13 bases separating them. CDR1 and CDR2 from the germline V gene are SEHNR and FQNEAQ (reference sequence). The CDR3 spells CASSDMSRAYNEQFF. The CDR3 DNA sequence: TGTGCCAGCAGCGATATGAGCCGGGCCTACAATGAGCAGTTCTTC.

This clone was counted between two and nine times. The chain has TRBV7-9 and TRBJ2-3; D not resolved. CDR1 and CDR2 (germline): SEHNR, FQNEAQ (reference sequence). The length of the CDR3 is 15 residues. The V and J ends lost 2 bases and 3 bases respectively, with 12 bases between them. The CDR3 nucleotides read TGTGCCAGCAGCTTATTCTCCCCGGGTACAGATACGCAGTATTTT. This sequence encodes CASSLFSPGTDTQYF. The full variable domain, with the rest looked up from reference TRBV7-9 and TRBJ2-3, is DTGVSQNPRHKITKRGQNVTFRCDPISEHNRLYWYRQTLGQGPEFLTYFQNEAQLEKSRLLSDRFSAERPKGSFSTLEIQRTEQGDSAMYLCASSLFSPGTDTQYFGPGTRLTVL.

This clone is a singleton in its sample. This chain uses TRBV9 with TRBJ1-2; 7 bases align to TRBD1. The germline gives CDR1 SGDLS, CDR2 YYNGEE. The CDR3 is 14 amino acids. V was clipped by 3 bases and J by 6 bases; unmatched bases: 8. The CDR3 loop is CASSATTGVHGYTF. The CDR3 nucleotides read TGTGCCAGCAGCGCAACTACAGGGGTCCATGGCTACACCTTC.

The V call is TRBV10-2, the J call TRBJ1-5, with no clear D. CDR3 size: 16 residues. V was cut by 2 bases and J by 3 bases, with 14 bases left in between. Germline values: CDR1 WSHSY, CDR2 SAAADI. The CDR3 nucleotides are TGCGCCAGCAGTGAGAGGAGGCAGGTTTACAATCAGCCCCAGCATTTT. Translation: CASSERRQVYNQPQHF.

The rearrangement links TRBV19 to TRBJ1-4; D call uncertain. Germline values: CDR1 LNHDA, CDR2 SQIVND (reference sequence). V lost 7 bases and J 3 bases, leaving 9 bases between the germline ends. This CDR3 is 13 amino acids long. CDR3 loop: CASKRGPNEKLFF. The CDR3 nucleotides are TGTGCCAGTAAACGGGGTCCTAATGAAAAACTGTTTTTT.

The rearrangement joins TRBV19 to TRBJ1-3, with D possibly matching TRBD1 (5 bases). The V end was cut by 10 bases, the J end by 2 bases, with 12 bases between. The CDR3 spans 13 residues. From germline, CDR1 is LNHDA and CDR2 SQIVND (reference sequence). In DNA, the CDR3 is TGTGCCACAAGCGGGACCCCTGGAAACACCATATATTTT. Translating it yields CATSGTPGNTIYF.

The chain carries TRBV10-2 and TRBJ2-6, with D possibly being TRBD1 (6 bases). CDR1 and CDR2 from the germline V gene are WSHSY and SAAADI. The CDR3 spans 15 residues. Trimming cost V 6 bases and J 0 bases, with 9 bases left between them. The chain's CDR3 is CASRTGTSGANVLTF. Here the CDR3 DNA reads TGCGCCAGCAGAACAGGGACCTCTGGGGCCAACGTCCTGACTTTC.

This clone was seen a handful of times. This chain connects TRBV4-1 to TRBJ1-1, with D perhaps TRBD1 (6 bases). Trimming shortened V by 0 bases and J by 0 bases, and 11 bases separated the two germline ends. Germline loops: CDR1 MGHRA, CDR2 YSYEKL. This CDR3 has 16 amino acids. The CDR3 coding sequence is TGCGCCAGCAGCCAAGACCCCGGACAGATGAACACTGAAGCTTTCTTT. The encoded protein is CASSQDPGQMNTEAFF.

The chain couples TRBV5-1 to TRBJ2-4, with a weak D call TRBD2 (6 bases). CDR1 is SGHRS, CDR2 YFSETQ, per germline. This CDR3 is built from 15 residues. The V and J ends lost 4 bases and 3 bases respectively, with 14 bases between them. CDR3 residues: CASSGGWGDKNIQYF. The CDR3 bases are TGCGCCAGCAGCGGAGGGTGGGGCGACAAAAACATTCAGTACTTC.

Regarding this clone: A read error may produce the germline difference seen at one junction end. The chain recombines TRBV4-1 with TRBJ1-4; D gene ambiguous. CDR3 length: 12 residues. Germline V lookup: CDR1 MGHRA, CDR2 YSYEKL. CDR3 region: CAGSTLGEKLFF. CDR3 nucleotides: TGTGCCGGTTCGACTCTGGGTGAAAAACTGTTTTTT.

The V and J genes are TRBV5-1 and TRBJ2-1; 10 bases are shared with TRBD2. Germline CDR1 and CDR2: SGHRS and YFSETQ. V dropped 0 bases and J dropped 4; count of bases not matched to a gene: 4. The CDR3 is 16 amino acids. CDR3 in amino acids: CASSLGVTSGYNEQFF. In nucleotides, the CDR3 is TGCGCCAGCAGCTTGGGAGTGACTAGCGGGTACAATGAGCAGTTCTTC.